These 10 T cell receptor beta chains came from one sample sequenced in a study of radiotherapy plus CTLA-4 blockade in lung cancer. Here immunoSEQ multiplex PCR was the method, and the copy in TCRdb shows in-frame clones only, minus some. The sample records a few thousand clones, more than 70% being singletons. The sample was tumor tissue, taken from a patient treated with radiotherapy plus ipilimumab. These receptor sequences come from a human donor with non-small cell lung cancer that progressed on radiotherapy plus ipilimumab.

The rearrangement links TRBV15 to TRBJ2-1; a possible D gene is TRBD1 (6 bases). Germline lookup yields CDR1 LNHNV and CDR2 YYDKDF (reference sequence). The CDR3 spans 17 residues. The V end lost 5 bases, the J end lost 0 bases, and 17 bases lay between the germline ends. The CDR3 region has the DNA TGTGCCACCAGCGATCATGGGGACACAAGCTCCTACAATGAGCAGTTCTTC. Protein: CATSDHGDTSSYNEQFF.

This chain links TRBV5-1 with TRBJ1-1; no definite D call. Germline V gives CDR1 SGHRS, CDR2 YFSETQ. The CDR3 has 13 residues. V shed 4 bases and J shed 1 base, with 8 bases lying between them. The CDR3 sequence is CASSVAQNTEAFF. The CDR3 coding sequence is TGCGCCAGCAGCGTCGCCCAGAACACTGAAGCTTTCTTT. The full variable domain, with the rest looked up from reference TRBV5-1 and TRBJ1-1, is KAGVTQTPRYLIKTRGQQVTLSCSPISGHRSVSWYQQTPGQGLQFLFEYFSETQRNKGNFPGRFSGRQFSNSRSEMNVSTLELGDSALYLCASSVAQNTEAFFGQGTRLTVV.

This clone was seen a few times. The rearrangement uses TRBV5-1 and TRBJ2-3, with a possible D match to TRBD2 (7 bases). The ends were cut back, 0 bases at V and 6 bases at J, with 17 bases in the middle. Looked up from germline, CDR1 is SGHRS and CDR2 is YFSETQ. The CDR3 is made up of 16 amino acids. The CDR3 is CASSLGPAGAGDTQYF. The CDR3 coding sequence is TGCGCCAGCAGCTTGGGGCCTGCGGGGGCGGGCGATACGCAGTATTTT.

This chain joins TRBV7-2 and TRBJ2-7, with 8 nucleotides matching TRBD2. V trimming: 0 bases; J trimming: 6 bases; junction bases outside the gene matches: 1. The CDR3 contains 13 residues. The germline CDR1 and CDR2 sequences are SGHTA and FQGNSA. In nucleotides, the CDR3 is TGTGCCAGCAGCTTAGCCGCGGGAGGCGAGCAGTACTTC. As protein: CASSLAAGGEQYF.

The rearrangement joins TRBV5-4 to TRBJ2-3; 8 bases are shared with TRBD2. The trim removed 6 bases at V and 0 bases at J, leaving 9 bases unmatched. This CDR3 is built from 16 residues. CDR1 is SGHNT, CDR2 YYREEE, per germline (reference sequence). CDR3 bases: TGTGCCAGCACCGGAGTAGCGGGGCTAAGCACAGATACGCAGTATTTT. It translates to CASTGVAGLSTDTQYF. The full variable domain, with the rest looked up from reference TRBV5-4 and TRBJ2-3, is ETGVTQSPTHLIKTRGQQVTLRCSSQSGHNTVSWYQQALGQGPQFIFQYYREEENGRGNFPPRFSGLQFPNYSSELNVNALELDDSALYLCASTGVAGLSTDTQYFGPGTRLTVL.

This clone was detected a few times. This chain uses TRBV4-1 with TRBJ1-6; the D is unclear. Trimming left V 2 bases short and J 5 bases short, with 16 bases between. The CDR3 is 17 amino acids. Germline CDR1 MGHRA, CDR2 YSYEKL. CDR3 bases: TGCGCCAGCAGCCAACCCGGAACCGGGGAGCATAATTCACCCCTCCACTTT. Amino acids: CASSQPGTGEHNSPLHF.

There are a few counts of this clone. The CDR3 spells CASSSTREEYF. The CDR3, as DNA: TGTGCCAGCAGTTCTACACGGGAGGAGTACTTC. This chain uses TRBV6-6 with TRBJ2-7, with 7 positions matching TRBD2. V dropped 4 bases and J dropped 11; count of bases not matched to a gene: 5. CDR3 length: 11 residues. Germline CDR1 is MNHNY and CDR2 is SVGAGI (reference sequence).

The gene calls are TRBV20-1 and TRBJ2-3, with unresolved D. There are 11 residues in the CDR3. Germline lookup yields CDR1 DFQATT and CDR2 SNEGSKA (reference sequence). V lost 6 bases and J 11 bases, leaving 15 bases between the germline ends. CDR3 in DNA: TGCAGTGCGTGGACCCAGCCAGGGCAGTATTTT. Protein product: CSAWTQPGQYF.

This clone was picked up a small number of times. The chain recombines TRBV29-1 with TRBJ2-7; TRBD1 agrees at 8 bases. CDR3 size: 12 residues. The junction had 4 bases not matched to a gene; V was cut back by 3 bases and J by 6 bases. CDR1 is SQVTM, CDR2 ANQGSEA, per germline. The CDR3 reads CSVDLQGAEQYF. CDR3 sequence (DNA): TGCAGCGTTGATCTGCAGGGGGCCGAGCAGTACTTC.

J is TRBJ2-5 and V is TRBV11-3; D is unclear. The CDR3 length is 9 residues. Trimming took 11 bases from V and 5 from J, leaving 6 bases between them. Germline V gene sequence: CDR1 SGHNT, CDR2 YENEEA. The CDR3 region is CASAETQYF. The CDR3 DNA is TGTGCCTCGGCGGAGACCCAGTACTTC.